This T cell receptor beta chain was observed in a study of CXCR3-negative and CXCR3-positive naive CD8 T cells. Background on the study: The total count of TRB reads reached 120 million to 150 million, and each library contributed about 1.5 +/- 0.3 million. Study-wide findings and caveats: In naive cells, CXCR3-negative and CXCR3-positive subsets had similar TRBV-TRBJ usage; memory cells differed. Hydrophobicity was higher for TRB CDR3s found in CXCR3-positive naive cells than in CXCR3-negative naive cells.

The libraries of TRB cDNA were constructed through 5' RACE using UMI labels. For each CDR3 protein, TCRdb gives one entry from its re-call of the 5' RACE reads, without DNA. Its clone listing holds 6,000 to 7,000 distinct CDR3 sequences. Remarks on this clonotype: Its cognate antigen is unknown.

The germline gives CDR1 SQVTM, CDR2 ANQGSEA. The CDR3 contains 13 residues. Specimen: naive CXCR3+ CD8+ T cells from blood. Subset reported: CD45RO-CCR7+CD27+CD95- naive CD8+ T cells expressing CXCR3 (TNR3+). This chain uses TRBV29-1 with TRBJ1-1. This TCR was sampled from a human donor in good health. Some clones in this sample may be carry-over from other donors' samples. CDR3: CSVDRGMNTEAFF.